This passage covers 5 T cell receptor beta chains from one sample sequenced in a study of blood T cells in healthy people across ages. Together with a sample-barcoded 5' primer, a J-beta primer mix was included in a second PCR lasting about 7 to 11 cycles. From the 5' RACE reads, TCRdb called clonotypes with MiXCR, one entry per CDR3 protein. The table shows 750,000 to 850,000 distinct CDR3 sequences, with 25% occurring only once. These same data were also listed under a study on T cells of mothers and their children.

Material: blood. These receptors were collected from a boy between 10 and 17 years old in good health.

The rearrangement uses TRBV28 and TRBJ2-1, with no clear D. The germline CDR1 and CDR2 sequences are MDHEN and SYDVKM. The CDR3 is 16 residues long. The V and J ends lost 6 bases and 1 base respectively, with 16 bases between them. Here the CDR3 DNA reads TGTGCCAGCAGAGCCAATCCCGGATTGTCCTACAATGAGCAGTTCTTC. Translation gives CASRANPGLSYNEQFF.

This sequence joins TRBV20-1 and TRBJ2-5; tentatively, D is TRBD2 (6 bases). CDR3 length equals 14 residues. The V gene lost 2 bases and the J gene lost 1 base, with 11 bases spanning the gap. Germline CDR1 DFQATT, CDR2 SNEGSKA (reference sequence). The CDR3 spells CSARPTRAQETQYF. The CDR3 DNA reads as TGCAGTGCTAGACCGACTAGGGCCCAAGAGACCCAGTACTTC.

This clonotype has a handful of counts. The chain carries TRBV5-5 and TRBJ1-1; 9 nucleotides match TRBD1. The CDR3 consists of 14 residues. Trimming removed 5 bases from V and 7 bases from J; junction bases left unmatched: 9. Germline loops: CDR1 SGHKS, CDR2 YYEKEE (reference sequence). In DNA form, the CDR3 reads TGTGCCAGCAGTAGACAGGGGGTAAAGGGTGAAGCTTTCTTT. Its protein product is CASSRQGVKGEAFF.

This clonotype has only a few counts. The J gene is TRBJ2-3, the V gene TRBV30, with 7 positions matching TRBD1. Germline V CDR1 and CDR2: GTSNPN, SVGIG (reference sequence). The CDR3 consists of 15 residues. Trimming removed 5 bases from V and 4 bases from J; junction bases left unmatched: 12. CDR3 in amino acids: CAWGTLRGNADTQYF. The CDR3 nucleotides read TGTGCCTGGGGGACACTCAGGGGGAACGCAGATACGCAGTATTTT.

The genes are TRBV18 and TRBJ2-5; possibly TRBD2 for D (6 bases). The J call may be faulty, since TRBJ2-1 better matches the DNA end. This CDR3 has 16 residues. Germline assignment: CDR1 KGHSH and CDR2 LQKENI. The CDR3 region has the DNA TGTGCCAGCTCACCTAGCGGCACACAGTCCTACAATGAGCAGTTCTTC. Its translation is CASSPSGTQSYNEQFF.